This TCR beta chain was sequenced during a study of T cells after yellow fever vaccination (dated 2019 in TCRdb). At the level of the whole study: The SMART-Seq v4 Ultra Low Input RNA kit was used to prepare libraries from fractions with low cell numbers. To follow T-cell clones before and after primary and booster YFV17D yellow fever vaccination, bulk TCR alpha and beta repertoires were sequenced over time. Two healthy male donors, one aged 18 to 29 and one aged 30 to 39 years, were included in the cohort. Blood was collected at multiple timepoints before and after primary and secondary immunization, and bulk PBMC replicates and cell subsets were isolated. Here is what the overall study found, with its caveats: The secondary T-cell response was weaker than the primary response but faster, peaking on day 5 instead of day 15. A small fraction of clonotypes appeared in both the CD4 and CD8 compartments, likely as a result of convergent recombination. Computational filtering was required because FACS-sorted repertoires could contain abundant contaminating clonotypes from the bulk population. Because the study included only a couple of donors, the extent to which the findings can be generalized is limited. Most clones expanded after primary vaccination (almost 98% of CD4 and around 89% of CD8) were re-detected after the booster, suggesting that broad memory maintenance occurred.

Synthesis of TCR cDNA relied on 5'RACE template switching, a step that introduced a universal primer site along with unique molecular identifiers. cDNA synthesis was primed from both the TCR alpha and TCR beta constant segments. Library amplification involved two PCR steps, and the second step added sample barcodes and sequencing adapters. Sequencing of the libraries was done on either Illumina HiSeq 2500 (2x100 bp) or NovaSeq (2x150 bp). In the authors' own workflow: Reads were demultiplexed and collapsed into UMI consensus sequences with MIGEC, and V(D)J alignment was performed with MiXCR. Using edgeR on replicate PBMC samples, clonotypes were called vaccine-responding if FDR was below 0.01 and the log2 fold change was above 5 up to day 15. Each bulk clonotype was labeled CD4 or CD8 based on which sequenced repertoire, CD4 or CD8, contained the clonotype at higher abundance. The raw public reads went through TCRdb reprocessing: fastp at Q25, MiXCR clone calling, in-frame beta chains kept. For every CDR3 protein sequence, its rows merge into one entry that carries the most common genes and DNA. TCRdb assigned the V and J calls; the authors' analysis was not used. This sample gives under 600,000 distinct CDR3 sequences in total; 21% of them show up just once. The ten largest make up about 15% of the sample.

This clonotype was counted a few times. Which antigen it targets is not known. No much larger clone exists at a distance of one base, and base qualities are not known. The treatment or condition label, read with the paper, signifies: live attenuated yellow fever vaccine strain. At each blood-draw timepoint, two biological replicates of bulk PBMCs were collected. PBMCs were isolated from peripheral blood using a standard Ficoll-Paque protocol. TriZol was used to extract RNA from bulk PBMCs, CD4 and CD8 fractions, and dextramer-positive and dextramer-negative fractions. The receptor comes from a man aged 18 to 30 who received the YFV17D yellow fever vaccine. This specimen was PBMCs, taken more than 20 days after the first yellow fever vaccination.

In nucleotides, the sequence is TGTGCCAGCAGTCGGGACAGGCAATTCCAAGAGACCCAGTACTTC. Translated, this is CASSRDRQFQETQYF. Recombination joined TRBV6-1 with TRBJ2-5; TRBD1 fits 8 bases in the junction. The CDR3 contains 15 residues, cysteine and phenylalanine counted. This entry keeps only the CDR3 DNA: 45 bases, framed from base 1. V trim: 5 bases; J trim: 1 base; unmatched bases: 6. CDR1 and CDR2 (MNHNS, SASEGT) derive from the germline V gene.